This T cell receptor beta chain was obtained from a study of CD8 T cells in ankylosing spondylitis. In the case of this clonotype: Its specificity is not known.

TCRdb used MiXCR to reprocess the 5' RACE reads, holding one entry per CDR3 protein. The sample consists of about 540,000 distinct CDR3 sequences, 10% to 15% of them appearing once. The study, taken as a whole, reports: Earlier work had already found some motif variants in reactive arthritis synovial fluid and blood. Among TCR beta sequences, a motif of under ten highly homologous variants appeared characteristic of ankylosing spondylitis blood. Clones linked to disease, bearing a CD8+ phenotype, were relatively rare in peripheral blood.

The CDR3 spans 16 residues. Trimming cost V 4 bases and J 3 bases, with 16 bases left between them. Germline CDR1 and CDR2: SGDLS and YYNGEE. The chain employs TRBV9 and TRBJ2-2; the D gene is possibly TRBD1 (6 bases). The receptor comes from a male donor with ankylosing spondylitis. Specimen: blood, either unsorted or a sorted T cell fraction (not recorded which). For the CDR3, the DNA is TGTGCCAGCAGCCTCGAGGGACAACAATACACCGGGGAGCTGTTTTTT. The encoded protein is CASSLEGQQYTGELFF.